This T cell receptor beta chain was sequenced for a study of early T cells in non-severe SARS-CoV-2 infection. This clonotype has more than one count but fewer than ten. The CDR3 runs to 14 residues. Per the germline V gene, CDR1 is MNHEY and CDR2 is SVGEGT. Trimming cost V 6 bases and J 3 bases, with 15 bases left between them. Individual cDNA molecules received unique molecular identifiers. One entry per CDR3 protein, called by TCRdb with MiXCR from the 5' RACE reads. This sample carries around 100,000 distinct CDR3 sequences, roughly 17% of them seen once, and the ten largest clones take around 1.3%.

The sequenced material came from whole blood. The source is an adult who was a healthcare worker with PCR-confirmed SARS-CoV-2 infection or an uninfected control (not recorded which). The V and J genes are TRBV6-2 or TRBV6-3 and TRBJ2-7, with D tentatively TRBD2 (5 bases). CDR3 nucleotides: TGTGCCAGCAGGCACAGAAGCGGTGGCTACGAGCAGTACTTC. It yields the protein CASRHRSGGYEQYF.